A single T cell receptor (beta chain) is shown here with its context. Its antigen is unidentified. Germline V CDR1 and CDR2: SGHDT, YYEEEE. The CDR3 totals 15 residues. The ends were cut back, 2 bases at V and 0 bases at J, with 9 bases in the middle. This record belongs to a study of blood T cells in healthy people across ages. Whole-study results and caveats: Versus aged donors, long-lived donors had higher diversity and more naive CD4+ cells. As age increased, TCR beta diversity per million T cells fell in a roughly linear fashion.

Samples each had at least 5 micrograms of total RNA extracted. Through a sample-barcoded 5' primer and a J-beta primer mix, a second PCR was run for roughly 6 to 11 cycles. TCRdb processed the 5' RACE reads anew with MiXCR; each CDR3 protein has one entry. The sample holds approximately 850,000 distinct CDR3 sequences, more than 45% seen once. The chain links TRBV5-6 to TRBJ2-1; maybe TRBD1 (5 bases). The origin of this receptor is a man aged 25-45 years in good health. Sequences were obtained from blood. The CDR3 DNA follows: TGTGCCAGCAGCTTTCGGACACTCTCCTACAATGAGCAGTTCTTC. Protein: CASSFRTLSYNEQFF.